This TCR beta chain was observed in a study of CD8 T cells in Susac syndrome. Findings and caveats of the study: Regarding the TCR sequencing and HLA analysis, the study admitted that a relatively small number of individuals were involved.

The CDR3 loop spans 13 amino acids. V lost 4 bases and J lost 6, with 12 bases in between. Per germline, CDR1 SGHRS and CDR2 YFSETQ. The CD8+ and CD4+ T cells were isolated magnetically using a negative isolation approach, whereas the TEMRA cells were enriched by FACS. The authors reverse transcribed about 0.45 to 1 ug RNA with random hexamers. An immunoSEQ multiplex PCR generated amplified TCR beta CDR3 products spanning 54 Vbeta and 13 Jbeta. TCRdb reprocessed the immunoSEQ multiplex PCR reads with MiXCR, giving one entry per CDR3 protein. The sample records roughly 400,000 distinct CDR3 sequences, approximately 89% being singletons. The sample holds one count of this clonotype. Its antigen remains unidentified.

Sequencing was done on a sample of CD8+ T cells from PBMCs. This TCR came from a human donor with multiple sclerosis. V is TRBV5-1 and J is TRBJ2-3, with D tentatively TRBD1 or TRBD2 (5 bases each). The CDR3: CASSPEGLDTQYF. The CDR3 nucleotides are TGCGCCAGCAGCCCAGAGGGGTTGGATACGCAGTATTTT.